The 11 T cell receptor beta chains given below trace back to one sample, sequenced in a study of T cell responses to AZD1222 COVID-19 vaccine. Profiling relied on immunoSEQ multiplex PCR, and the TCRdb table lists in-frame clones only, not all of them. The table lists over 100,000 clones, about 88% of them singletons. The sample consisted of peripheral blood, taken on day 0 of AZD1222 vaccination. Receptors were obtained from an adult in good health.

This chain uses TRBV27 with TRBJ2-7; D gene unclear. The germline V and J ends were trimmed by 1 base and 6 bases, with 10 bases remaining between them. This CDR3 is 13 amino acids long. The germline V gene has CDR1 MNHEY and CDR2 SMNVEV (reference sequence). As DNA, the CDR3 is TGTGCCAGCAGTTTATTAGGCGGTGGCGAGCAGTACGTC. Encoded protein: CASSLLGGGEQYV.

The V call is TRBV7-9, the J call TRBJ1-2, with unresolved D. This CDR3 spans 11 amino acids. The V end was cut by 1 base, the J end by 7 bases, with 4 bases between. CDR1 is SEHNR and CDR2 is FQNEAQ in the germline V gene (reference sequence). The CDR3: CASSLDVGYTF. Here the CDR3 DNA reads TGTGCCAGCAGCTTAGACGTTGGCTACACCTTC.

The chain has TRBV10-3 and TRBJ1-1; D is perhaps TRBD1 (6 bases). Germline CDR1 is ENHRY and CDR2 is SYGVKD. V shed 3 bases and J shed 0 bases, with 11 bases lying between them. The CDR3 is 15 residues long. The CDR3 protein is CAISDPGAMNTEAFF. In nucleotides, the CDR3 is TGTGCCATCAGTGACCCAGGGGCCATGAACACTGAAGCTTTCTTT.

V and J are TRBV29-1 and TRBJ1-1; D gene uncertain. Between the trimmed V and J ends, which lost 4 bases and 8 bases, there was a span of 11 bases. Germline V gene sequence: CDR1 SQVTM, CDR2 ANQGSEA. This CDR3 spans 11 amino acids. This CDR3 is CSVGRAGEAFF. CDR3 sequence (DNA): TGCAGCGTTGGTAGGGCCGGGGAAGCTTTCTTT.

CDR3 region: CASSLGQGPYF. CDR3 in DNA: TGTGCCAGCAGTTTGGGTCAAGGTCCGTACTTC. This chain uses TRBV12-3 or TRBV12-4 with TRBJ2-5; D call uncertain. CDR3 length: 11 amino acids. Trimming shortened V by 3 bases and J by 13 bases, and 12 bases separated the two germline ends.

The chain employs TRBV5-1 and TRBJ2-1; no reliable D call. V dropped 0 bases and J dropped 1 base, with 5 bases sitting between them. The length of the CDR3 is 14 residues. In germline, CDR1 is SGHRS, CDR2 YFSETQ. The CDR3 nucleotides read TGCGCCAGCAGCTTGGAACTTTCCTACAATGAGCAGTTCTTC. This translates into CASSLELSYNEQFF. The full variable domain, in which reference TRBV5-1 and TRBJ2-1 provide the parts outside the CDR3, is KAGVTQTPRYLIKTRGQQVTLSCSPISGHRSVSWYQQTPGQGLQFLFEYFSETQRNKGNFPGRFSGRQFSNSRSEMNVSTLELGDSALYLCASSLELSYNEQFFGPGTRLTVL.

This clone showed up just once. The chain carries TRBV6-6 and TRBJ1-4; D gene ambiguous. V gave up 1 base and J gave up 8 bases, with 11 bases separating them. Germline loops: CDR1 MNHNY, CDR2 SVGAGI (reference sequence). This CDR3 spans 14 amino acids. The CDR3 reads CASSYLGSREKLFF. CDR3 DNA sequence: TGTGCCAGCAGTTACTTGGGGAGTAGGGAAAAACTGTTTTTT.

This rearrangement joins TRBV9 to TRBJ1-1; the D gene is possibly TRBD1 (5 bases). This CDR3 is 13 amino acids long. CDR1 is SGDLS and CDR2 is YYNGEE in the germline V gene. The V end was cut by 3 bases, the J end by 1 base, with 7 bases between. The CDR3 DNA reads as TGTGCCAGCAGCGAGGGACCGAACACTGAAGCTTTCTTT. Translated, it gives CASSEGPNTEAFF.

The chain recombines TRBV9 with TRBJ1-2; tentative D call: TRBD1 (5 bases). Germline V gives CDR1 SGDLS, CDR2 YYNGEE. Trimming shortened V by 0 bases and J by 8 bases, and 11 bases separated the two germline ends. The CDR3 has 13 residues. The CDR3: CASSVAQGVGYTF. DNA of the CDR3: TGTGCCAGCAGCGTAGCGCAGGGAGTAGGCTACACCTTC.

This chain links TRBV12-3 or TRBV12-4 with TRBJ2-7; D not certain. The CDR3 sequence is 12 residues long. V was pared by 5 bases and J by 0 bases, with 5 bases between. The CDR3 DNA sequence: TGTGCCAGCAGTCCCCACTCCTACGAGCAGTACTTC. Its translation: CASSPHSYEQYF.

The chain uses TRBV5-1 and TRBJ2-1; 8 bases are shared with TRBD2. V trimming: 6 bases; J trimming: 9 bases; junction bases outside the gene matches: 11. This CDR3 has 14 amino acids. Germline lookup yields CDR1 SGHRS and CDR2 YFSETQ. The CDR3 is CASTSQGLEGEQFF. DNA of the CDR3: TGCGCCAGCACCAGCCAGGGACTAGAGGGTGAGCAGTTCTTC.